This TCR gamma chain was obtained from a study of gamma-delta chains in newborns, infants, children. Study-level information: Microbial exposure reportedly drives polyclonal innate γδ T cell expansion after birth.

TCRdb fed the reads to CATT. The sample consists of fewer than 3,500 gamma-chain clones, roughly a quarter of them appearing once. The CDR3 has 16 residues. Germline CDR1 reads GITISATS; CDR2 reads ISYDGTV (reference sequence). With V trimmed by 2 bases and J by 8 bases, 6 bases remained unmatched. This TCR derives from a child who was a newborn, infant or young child, either healthy, febrile or measles-vaccinated (not recorded which). Input material: blood. The chain employs TRGV9 and TRGJP. The CDR3 coding sequence is TGTGCCTTGTGGGAGGCTCGGAAGTTGGGCAAAAAAATCAAGGTATTT. Protein product: CALWEARKLGKKIKVF.